What follows are 6 T cell receptor beta chains derived from one specimen sequenced in a study of OX40 agonist ivuxolimab in advanced cancers. The method was immunoSEQ multiplex PCR; TCRdb's version includes in-frame clones alone and lacks a portion of them. The sample includes roughly 13,000 clones, about 93% of them seen just once. Sequences were derived from CD4+ or CD8+ T cells sorted from blood, sampled in a trial of the OX40 agonist ivuxolimab. These receptors were obtained from an adult with an advanced solid tumor such as melanoma, head and neck, liver or kidney cancer.

This chain uses TRBV5-1 with TRBJ1-2; TRBD1 matches 9 bases. V shed 3 bases, J shed 4 bases, and the junction held 13 bases outside the gene matches. CDR1 is SGHRS and CDR2 is YFSETQ in the germline V gene. The CDR3 length is 17 residues. CDR3 nucleotides: TGCGCCAGCAGCTCAGATCCGGGACAGGGTGTTTTCTATGGCTACACCTTC. Translated, it gives CASSSDPGQGVFYGYTF.

V usage is TRBV7-7 and J usage is TRBJ2-1, with D unresolved. Trimming pared 4 bases from V and 7 bases from J, leaving 11 bases between. CDR1 is SSHAT, CDR2 FNYEAQ, per germline (reference sequence). The CDR3 runs to 13 residues. The CDR3 DNA follows: TGTGCCAGCAGCTCCAGATGGGGAAATGAGCAGTTCTTC. Its protein is CASSSRWGNEQFF. The full variable domain, with the rest looked up from reference TRBV7-7 and TRBJ2-1, is GAGVSQSPRYKVTKRGQDVTLRCDPISSHATLYWYQQALGQGPEFLTYFNYEAQPDKSGLPSDRFSAERPEGSISTLTIQRTEQRDSAMYRCASSSRWGNEQFFGPGTRLTVL.

The V call is TRBV2, the J call TRBJ2-5; weak D call: TRBD2 (7 bases). Germline-derived CDR1 and CDR2 are SNHLY and FYNNEI. The CDR3 sequence is 18 residues long. The V end was cut by 4 bases, the J end by 1 base, with 22 bases between. CDR3 sequence reads: CASSGPEGGGRPQETQYF. The CDR3 DNA is TGTGCCAGCAGTGGCCCAGAAGGGGGGGGCCGTCCCCAAGAGACCCAGTACTTC.

This chain joins TRBV6-6 and TRBJ2-2, with 8 bases aligning to TRBD2. CDR1 and CDR2 (germline): MNHNY, SVGAGI (reference sequence). Losses at the gene ends were 6 bases for V and 7 bases for J; bases not matched to a gene: 13. The length of the CDR3 is 16 residues. The DNA of the CDR3 is TGTGCCAGCAGCCCCCGGGACGGGGGGGCGGGCGGGGAGCTGTTTTTT. It encodes CASSPRDGGAGGELFF.

The sample holds one count of this clone. This rearrangement joins TRBV9 to TRBJ2-2, with 12 nucleotides matching TRBD1. CDR1 and CDR2 (germline): SGDLS, YYNGEE. With 2 bases clipped from V and 6 bases from J, the junction kept 2 bases outside the gene matches. The CDR3 sequence is 15 residues long. For the CDR3, the DNA is TGTGCCAGCAGCGTCGGGACAGGGGGCTCCGGGGAGCTGTTTTTT. Translation: CASSVGTGGSGELFF.

The genes are TRBV11-2 and TRBJ2-7; D might be TRBD2 (5 bases). V shed 5 bases and J shed 7 bases, with 15 bases lying between them. CDR3 length: 13 amino acids. Germline-derived CDR1 and CDR2 are SGHAT and FQNNGV. CDR3 nucleotide sequence: TGTGCCAGCAGCGACTCAAATACGGGGGAGCAGTACTTC. It yields the protein CASSDSNTGEQYF.